These 25 T cell receptor beta chains originate from one sample sequenced in a study of T cells in Graves' hyperthyroidism and ophthalmopathy. The investigators amplified TCR beta CDR3 regions from RNA transcripts. An initial round of RT-PCR targeting the TCR CDR3 relied on the HTBI primer set. TCRdb used MiXCR to reprocess the multiplex PCR reads, holding one entry per CDR3 protein. The sample has about half a million distinct CDR3 sequences; under 25% are singletons. Material for sequencing was blood. All receptors come from an older woman with Graves' ophthalmopathy.

This clonotype appeared many times. V gene TRBV12-3 or TRBV12-4 combines with J gene TRBJ1-2; 7 bases line up with TRBD1. Germline trimming cut 10 bases from V and 3 bases from J; bases unmatched to any gene: 11. There are 14 residues in the CDR3. The CDR3 loop is CATDQRGQYYGYTF. The CDR3 nucleotides read TGTGCCACCGACCAACGGGGACAGTACTATGGCTACACCTTC.

This clonotype came up many times. This chain connects TRBV2 to TRBJ2-1; D remains ambiguous. CDR3 size: 13 residues. V shed 7 bases and J shed 5 bases, with 12 bases lying between them. Per germline, CDR1 SNHLY and CDR2 FYNNEI. The CDR3 DNA sequence: TGTGCCAGCAACCTCCAAATAGACAATGAGCAGTTCTTC. Its translation: CASNLQIDNEQFF.

In this sample, this clonotype turned up a few times. The chain is built from TRBV24-1 and TRBJ2-1, with 12 positions matching TRBD2. The J segment lost 8 bases and the V segment lost 2 bases, leaving 6 bases of the junction unmatched. CDR1 KGHDR and CDR2 SFDVKD come from the germline V gene. The CDR3 consists of 16 residues. The DNA for the CDR3 is TGTGCCACCAGTGATTCTAGGCTAGCGGGAGGGTATGAGCAGTTCTTC. Translating gives CATSDSRLAGGYEQFF.

The V and J genes are TRBV5-1 and TRBJ2-2; D gene uncertain. Trimming removed 0 bases from V and 7 bases from J, with 16 bases in between. This CDR3 has 16 amino acids. Germline V gene sequence: CDR1 SGHRS, CDR2 YFSETQ. The CDR3 DNA reads TGCGCCAGCAGCTTGGCCGTTAACCTGATGGTCGGGGAGCTGTTTTTT. Its translation: CASSLAVNLMVGELFF.

This clonotype has a single count. This rearrangement joins TRBV4-3 to TRBJ1-5; 7 bases line up with TRBD1. The ends lost 2 bases at V and 2 bases at J; junction bases unmatched: 3. This CDR3 is 15 amino acids long. The germline gives CDR1 LGHNA, CDR2 YSLEER. DNA of the CDR3: TGCGCCAGCAGCCAATCAACAGGGGGCAATCAGCCCCAGCATTTT. Its translation is CASSQSTGGNQPQHF.

The V call is TRBV11-3, the J call TRBJ2-5; D assignment may be TRBD1 or TRBD2 (6 bases each). V was shortened by 1 base and J by 5 bases, with 14 bases between the two germline ends. This CDR3 region has 15 residues. Germline CDR1 SGHNT, CDR2 YENEEA. The CDR3 sequence is CASSLGGAKMETQYF. The CDR3 DNA sequence: TGTGCCAGCAGCTTAGGGGGGGCCAAAATGGAGACCCAGTACTTC.

The sample holds a few counts of this clonotype. V usage is TRBV6-5 and J usage is TRBJ1-5, with TRBD1 as a possible D gene (5 bases). CDR1 MNHEY and CDR2 SVGAGI come from the germline V gene. The V end was cut by 5 bases, the J end by 7 bases, with 24 bases between. The CDR3 consists of 17 residues. The CDR3: CASSRDDWDRRAQPQHF. In DNA form, the CDR3 reads TGTGCCAGCAGTCGGGATGATTGGGACCGACGCGCGCAGCCCCAGCATTTT.

The rearrangement uses TRBV19 and TRBJ2-2; no clear D gene. Trimming took 3 bases from V and 3 from J, leaving 8 bases between them. CDR1 is LNHDA and CDR2 is SQIVND in the germline V gene (reference sequence). The CDR3 covers 14 residues. CDR3 bases: TGTGCCAGTAGTATCCGGGCAGACACCGGGGAGCTGTTTTTT. Encoded protein: CASSIRADTGELFF.

The rearrangement uses TRBV30 and TRBJ2-1; 12 nucleotides line up with TRBD2. CDR1 and CDR2 from the germline V gene are GTSNPN and SVGIG (reference sequence). This CDR3 comprises 13 residues. The ends lost 0 bases at V and 13 bases at J; junction bases unmatched: 4. The DNA for the CDR3 is TGTGCCTGGAGTGTAACTAGCGGGAGGTACCAGTTCTTC. Amino acid sequence: CAWSVTSGRYQFF.

The chain combines TRBV10-3 with TRBJ1-3; unclear D gene. CDR1 is ENHRY, CDR2 SYGVKD, per germline. The CDR3 extends over 13 amino acids. The ends were cut back, 3 bases at V and 2 bases at J, with 5 bases in the middle. The CDR3 DNA sequence: TGTGCCATCAGTGATAGGGCTGGAAACACCATATATTTT. Protein sequence: CAISDRAGNTIYF.

This clonotype has at least ten counts. The CDR3 nucleotides are TGTGCCACCAGTGAGACCGGGAGGCGTCAGCCCCAGCATTTT. This codes for CATSETGRRQPQHF. This sequence joins TRBV24-1 and TRBJ1-5; D gene uncertain. The CDR3 is 14 residues long. The V and J ends lost 4 bases and 6 bases respectively, with 12 bases between them. CDR1 KGHDR and CDR2 SFDVKD come from the germline V gene.

This rearrangement joins TRBV30 to TRBJ1-1; 9 bases match TRBD1. CDR1 and CDR2 from the germline V gene are GTSNPN and SVGIG (reference sequence). The CDR3 length is 15 residues. Unmatched junction bases numbered 9, after V lost 3 bases and J lost 4 bases. The CDR3 protein is CAWRRGTGKGTEAFF. CDR3 bases: TGTGCCTGGAGACGCGGGACAGGGAAAGGCACTGAAGCTTTCTTT.

This clonotype was counted ten times or more. J is TRBJ1-1 and V is TRBV6-2 or TRBV6-3, with D possibly TRBD1 on 5 matching bases. This CDR3 is built from 13 residues. Germline V gene data show CDR1 as MNHEY and CDR2 as SVGEGT. V lost 6 bases to trimming and J lost 0 bases, with 8 bases between them. The CDR3 spells CASRSGMNTEAFF. Here the CDR3 DNA reads TGTGCCAGCAGATCAGGGATGAACACTGAAGCTTTCTTT.

This clonotype was found a few times. The V gene is TRBV30, the J gene TRBJ1-2; D is possibly TRBD1 (5 bases). Trimming removed 1 base at V and 8 bases at J, with 14 bases between. The germline V gene encodes CDR1 GTSNPN and CDR2 SVGIG (reference sequence). CDR3 size: 13 residues. The CDR3 loop is CAWSGLSGGGYTF. DNA for the CDR3: TGTGCCTGGAGTGGACTCTCCGGGGGGGGCTACACCTTC. The variable domain in full, with the rest retrieved from reference TRBV30 and TRBJ1-2, is SQTIHQWPATLVQPVGSPLSLECTVEGTSNPNLYWYRQAAGRGLQLLFYSVGIGQISSEVPQNLSASRPQDRQFILSSKKLLLSDSGFYLCAWSGLSGGGYTFGSGTRLTVV.

Concerning this clonotype itself: Being one base from a much bigger clone, this may be a read error. The chain employs TRBV28 and TRBJ1-1; 7 bases agree with TRBD1. The V gene end was trimmed by 10 bases and the J gene end by 2 bases; junction bases not matched to a gene: 7. There are 13 residues in the CDR3. Germline V gene sequence: CDR1 MDHEN, CDR2 SYDVKM. The CDR3 DNA reads as TGTGCCATCATGGGACAGCTAAACACTGAAGCTTTCTTT. This sequence encodes CAIMGQLNTEAFF. The whole variable domain, filled in from reference TRBV28 and TRBJ1-1, reads DVKVTQSSRYLVKRTGEKVFLECVQDMDHENMFWYRQDPGLGLRLIYFSYDVKMKEKGDIPEGYSVSREKKERFSLILESASTNQTSMYLCAIMGQLNTEAFFGQGTRLTVV.

The chain carries TRBV20-1 and TRBJ2-2, with 9 nucleotides matching TRBD1. V was pared by 1 base and J by 4 bases, with 1 base of the junction left unmatched. Per germline, CDR1 DFQATT and CDR2 SNEGSKA (reference sequence). This CDR3 has 14 amino acids. CDR3 nucleotides: TGCAGTGCTAGAGTGGGACAGGGCACCGGGGAGCTGTTTTTT. Protein product: CSARVGQGTGELFF.

About this clonotype: A read error may explain this, as a much larger clone is one base away. The chain recombines TRBV2 with TRBJ1-5; D ambiguous. CDR1 is SNHLY, CDR2 FYNNEI, per germline. This CDR3 contains 14 residues. Trimming took 6 bases from V and 6 from J, leaving 15 bases between them. CDR3 in amino acids: CASSGGRSFQPQHF. The CDR3 DNA sequence: TGTGCCAGCAGCGGCGGCAGGTCTTTTCAGCCCCAGCATTTT.

This clonotype was counted a few times. The gene calls are TRBV18 and TRBJ1-4, with D perhaps matching TRBD1 (6 bases). Per the germline V gene, CDR1 is KGHSH and CDR2 is LQKENI. The CDR3 length is 15 residues. With 3 bases removed from V and 3 bases from J, the gap between germline ends came to 11 bases. The CDR3 sequence is CASSPRDTSNEKLFF. DNA for the CDR3: TGTGCCAGCTCACCCCGGGACACCTCTAATGAAAAACTGTTTTTT.

The J gene is TRBJ2-2, the V gene TRBV20-1, with TRBD1 as a possible D gene (5 bases). Trimming took 0 bases from V and 1 from J, leaving 9 bases between them. The germline gives CDR1 DFQATT, CDR2 SNEGSKA (reference sequence). This CDR3 region has 15 residues. CDR3 coding DNA: TGCAGTGCTAGAGATGGGGCAGTGAACACCGGGGAGCTGTTTTTT. Translation gives CSARDGAVNTGELFF.

This sequence joins TRBV27 and TRBJ2-7, with 7 positions matching TRBD1. With V trimmed by 3 bases and J by 5 bases, 4 bases remained unmatched. This CDR3 comprises 13 residues. Germline V gene sequence: CDR1 MNHEY, CDR2 SMNVEV (reference sequence). CDR3 sequence (DNA): TGTGCCAGCAGTTTTACAGGGGTGAACGAGCAGTACTTC. Amino acids: CASSFTGVNEQYF.

The rearrangement uses TRBV7-2 and TRBJ1-6; no clear D. The CDR3 covers 14 residues. The V gene's germline CDR1 is SGHTA and CDR2 FQGNSA. Trimming pared 2 bases from V and 7 bases from J, leaving 9 bases between. The CDR3 DNA reads as TGTGCCAGCAGCTTAAGGCAGCAAAATTCACCCCTCCACTTT. Translation: CASSLRQQNSPLHF.

The chain combines TRBV6-6 with TRBJ2-7; the match to TRBD1 covers 9 bases. The CDR3 is 19 amino acids. Germline V gives CDR1 MNHNY, CDR2 SVGAGI (reference sequence). V was clipped by 2 bases and J by 5 bases; unmatched bases: 19. CDR3: CASSYAGTGLLGVRDEQYF. In DNA, the CDR3 is TGTGCCAGCAGTTACGCCGGGACAGGGCTTCTCGGCGTGCGCGACGAGCAGTACTTC.

J is TRBJ2-3 and V is TRBV24-1; D unclear. V was trimmed by 7 bases and J by 1 base, leaving 8 bases between them. Germline V gives CDR1 KGHDR, CDR2 SFDVKD. The CDR3 runs 13 residues. The chain's CDR3 is CATSQAGTDTQYF. The CDR3 DNA follows: TGTGCCACCAGCCAGGCGGGCACAGATACGCAGTATTTT.

This clonotype was observed many times. The V call is TRBV12-5, the J call TRBJ1-1; possibly TRBD1 for D (5 bases). With 0 bases removed from V and 5 bases from J, the gap between germline ends came to 16 bases. This CDR3 is built from 16 residues. The germline V gene encodes CDR1 LGHNT and CDR2 FRNRAP. The CDR3 sequence: CASGLVLTGAATEAFF. The CDR3 nucleotides read TGTGCTAGTGGTTTGGTATTGACTGGGGCCGCGACTGAAGCTTTCTTT.

This chain joins TRBV6-2 or TRBV6-3 and TRBJ1-4, with 8 bases lining up with TRBD1. The CDR3 runs to 13 residues. Per the germline V gene, CDR1 is MNHEY and CDR2 is SVGEGT. V lost 3 bases, J lost 11 bases, and 5 bases stayed unmatched. The DNA for the CDR3 is TGTGCCAGCAGTTATCCGGACAGGGATAAACTGTTTTTT. It codes for CASSYPDRDKLFF.